The 8 T cell receptor beta chains in this list originate from one sample, sequenced in a study of blood T cell repertoires in COVID-19. Assay: immunoSEQ multiplex PCR; the TCRdb copy retains only in-frame clones and omits some. The repertoire holds some 170,000 clones, with about 80% as singletons. The sequenced material came from peripheral blood. The source of these receptors is a man in his fifties or sixties with acute or convalescent COVID-19.

The chain carries TRBV27 and TRBJ1-2, with 11 bases that match TRBD1. Germline V gene lookup returns CDR1 MNHEY and CDR2 SMNVEV (reference sequence). V lost 8 bases, J lost 6 bases, and 11 bases stayed unmatched. The CDR3 consists of 15 residues. This CDR3 reads CASGSGGQGGNGYTF. The CDR3, as DNA: TGTGCCAGCGGCTCTGGGGGACAGGGGGGAAATGGCTACACCTTC.

The genes are TRBV3-1 (or the pseudogene TRBV3-2) and TRBJ1-1; perhaps TRBD1 as D (5 bases). This CDR3 has 16 residues. Germline V gives CDR1 LGHDT, CDR2 YNNKEL (reference sequence). Trimming pared 3 bases from V and 2 bases from J, leaving 16 bases between. This CDR3 is CASSHSATADNTEAFF. As DNA, the CDR3 is TGTGCCAGCAGCCACAGCGCGACAGCCGATAACACTGAAGCTTTCTTT.

In its sample, this clone was seen a few times. CDR3 coding DNA: TGTGCCAGCAGCTTACGCCAGAACCACGAGCAGTACTTC. Amino acids: CASSLRQNHEQYF. The chain employs TRBV13 and TRBJ2-7; no reliable D call. The CDR3 loop spans 13 amino acids. Per germline, CDR1 PRHDT and CDR2 FYEKMQ (reference sequence). V lost 2 bases and J lost 5, with 10 bases in between.

This clone was detected only a few times. The chain uses TRBV7-8 and TRBJ1-1; 9 bases line up with TRBD1. With V trimmed by 5 bases and J by 4 bases, 8 bases remained unmatched. The CDR3 spans 15 residues. CDR1 and CDR2 from the germline V gene are SGHVS and FQNEAQ. The CDR3 DNA follows: TGTGCCAGCAGCCCCGAAGGACAGGGGAGCACTGAAGCTTTCTTT. Protein: CASSPEGQGSTEAFF. The full variable domain, rest sourced from reference TRBV7-8 and TRBJ1-1, is GAGVSQSPRYKVAKRGQDVALRCDPISGHVSLFWYQQALGQGPEFLTYFQNEAQLDKSGLPSDRFFAERPEGSVSTLKIQRTQQEDSAVYLCASSPEGQGSTEAFFGQGTRLTVV.

The chain couples TRBV6-5 to TRBJ1-1; TRBD1 matches at 7 bases. The ends lost 5 bases at V and 0 bases at J; junction bases unmatched: 3. Germline-derived CDR1 and CDR2 are MNHEY and SVGAGI. This CDR3 spans 14 amino acids. The CDR3 DNA reads as TGTGCCAGCAGTCCGGGACAGCTGAACACTGAAGCTTTCTTT. It yields the protein CASSPGQLNTEAFF.

The J gene is TRBJ2-2, the V gene TRBV19, with TRBD1 matching 11 bases. Trimming cost V 4 bases and J 0 bases; bases outside gene matches: 4. The V gene's germline CDR1 is LNHDA and CDR2 SQIVND (reference sequence). This CDR3 contains 17 residues. The CDR3 protein is CASSTPDRGPNTGELFF. CDR3 nucleotide sequence: TGTGCCAGTAGTACCCCGGACAGGGGGCCGAACACCGGGGAGCTGTTTTTT.

The J gene is TRBJ1-6, the V gene TRBV19; 10 bases are shared with TRBD1. The CDR3 length is 14 residues. Germline V gene data show CDR1 as LNHDA and CDR2 as SQIVND (reference sequence). V lost 8 bases and J lost 7; bases outside the gene matches: 5. This CDR3 is CASWSGQGNSPLHF. The CDR3 bases are TGTGCCAGTTGGTCGGGACAGGGGAATTCACCCCTCCACTTT.

V and J are TRBV29-1 and TRBJ2-7, with D possibly matching TRBD1 (6 bases). The CDR3 is 12 residues long. Looked up from germline, CDR1 is SQVTM and CDR2 is ANQGSEA. The V gene lost 7 bases and the J gene lost 3 bases, with 13 bases spanning the gap. DNA of the CDR3: TGCAGCGCCAACTCAGGGGTCTACGAGCAGTACTTC. Its translation: CSANSGVYEQYF.